This TCR beta chain derives from a study of blood T cell repertoires in COVID-19. About the study: The United States, Italy and Spain provided the acute and convalescent COVID-19 samples.

V was shortened by 5 bases and J by 12 bases, with 17 bases between the two germline ends. The CDR3 is 12 amino acids. The V gene's germline CDR1 is SGHNT and CDR2 YENEEA. In the original workflow: Estimates of nucleated cell counts were drawn from the amplification of reference gene primers. This table comes from immunoSEQ multiplex PCR, and its TCRdb copy is limited to in-frame clones, with some not included. The DNA gave D and trimming, while V, J and clone size come from that table. The sample has roughly 18,000 clones, 75% to 90% seen once; the top ten hold about 13%. Source material: peripheral blood. The sequence derives from a man aged 55 to 70 with active COVID-19. The chain has TRBV11-3 and TRBJ2-7; possible D gene TRBD2, 6 bases. The CDR3 protein is CASSPVGGIRYF. CDR3 in DNA: TGTGCCAGCAGCCCGGTTGGGGGGATACGGTACTTC.